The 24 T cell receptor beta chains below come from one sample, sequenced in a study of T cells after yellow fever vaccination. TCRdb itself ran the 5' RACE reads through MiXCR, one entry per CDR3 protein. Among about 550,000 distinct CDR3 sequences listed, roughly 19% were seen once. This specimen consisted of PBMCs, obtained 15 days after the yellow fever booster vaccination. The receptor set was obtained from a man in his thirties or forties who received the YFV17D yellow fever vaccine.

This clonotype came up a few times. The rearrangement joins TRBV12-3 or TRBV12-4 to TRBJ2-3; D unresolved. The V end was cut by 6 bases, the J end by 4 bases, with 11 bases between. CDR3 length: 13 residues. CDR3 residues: CASSLFGADTQYF. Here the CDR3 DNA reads TGTGCCAGCAGCCTCTTTGGCGCAGATACGCAGTATTTT.

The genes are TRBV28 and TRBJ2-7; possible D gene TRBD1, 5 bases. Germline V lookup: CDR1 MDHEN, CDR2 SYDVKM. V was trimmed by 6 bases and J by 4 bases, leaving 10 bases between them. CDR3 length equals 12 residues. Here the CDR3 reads CASRLTEYEQYF. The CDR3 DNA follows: TGTGCCAGCAGACTGACAGAATACGAGCAGTACTTC.

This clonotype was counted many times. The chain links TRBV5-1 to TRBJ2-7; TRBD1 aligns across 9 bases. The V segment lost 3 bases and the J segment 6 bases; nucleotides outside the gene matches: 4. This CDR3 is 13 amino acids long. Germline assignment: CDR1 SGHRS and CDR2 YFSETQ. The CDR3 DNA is TGCGCCAGCAGCTCCGGGACAGGGCGCGAGCAGTACTTC. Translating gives CASSSGTGREQYF.

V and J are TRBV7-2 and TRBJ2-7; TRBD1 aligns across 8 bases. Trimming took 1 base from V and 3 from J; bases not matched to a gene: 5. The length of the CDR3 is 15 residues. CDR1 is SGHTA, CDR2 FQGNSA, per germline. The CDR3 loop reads CASSLEQGGFYEQYF. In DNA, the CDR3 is TGTGCCAGCAGCTTAGAACAGGGGGGTTTCTACGAGCAGTACTTC.

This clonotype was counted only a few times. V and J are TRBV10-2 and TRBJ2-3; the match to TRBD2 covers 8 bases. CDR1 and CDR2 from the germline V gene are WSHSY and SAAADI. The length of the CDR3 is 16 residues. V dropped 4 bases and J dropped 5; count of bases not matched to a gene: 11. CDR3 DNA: TGCGCCAGCAGTGGAGTTGACGGGAGGGCCGGAGATACGCAGTATTTT. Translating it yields CASSGVDGRAGDTQYF.

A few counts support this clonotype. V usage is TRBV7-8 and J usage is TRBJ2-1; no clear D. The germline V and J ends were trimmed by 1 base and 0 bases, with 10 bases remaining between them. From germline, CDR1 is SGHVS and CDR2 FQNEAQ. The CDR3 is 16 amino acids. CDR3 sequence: CASSLVPMSSYNEQFF. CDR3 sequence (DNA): TGTGCCAGCAGCTTAGTTCCGATGAGCTCCTACAATGAGCAGTTCTTC.

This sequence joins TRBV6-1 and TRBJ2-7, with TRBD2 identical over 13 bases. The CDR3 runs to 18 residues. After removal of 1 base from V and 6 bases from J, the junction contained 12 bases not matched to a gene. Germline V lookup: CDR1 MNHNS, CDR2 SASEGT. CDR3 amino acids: CASSEVLAGGAVSGEQYF. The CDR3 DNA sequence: TGTGCCAGCAGTGAAGTACTAGCGGGAGGGGCGGTTTCTGGCGAGCAGTACTTC.

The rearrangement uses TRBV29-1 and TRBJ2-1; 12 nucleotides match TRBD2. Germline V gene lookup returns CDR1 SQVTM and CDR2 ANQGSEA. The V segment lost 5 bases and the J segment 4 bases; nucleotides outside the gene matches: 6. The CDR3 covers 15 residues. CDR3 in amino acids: CSVLSSGREYNEQFF. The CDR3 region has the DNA TGCAGCGTTTTGTCTAGCGGGAGGGAATACAATGAGCAGTTCTTC.

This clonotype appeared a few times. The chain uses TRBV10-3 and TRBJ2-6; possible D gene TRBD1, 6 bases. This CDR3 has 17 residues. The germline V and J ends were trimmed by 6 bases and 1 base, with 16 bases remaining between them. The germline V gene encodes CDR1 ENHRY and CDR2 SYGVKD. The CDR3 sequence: CAISLRDTQSGANVLTF. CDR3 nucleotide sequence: TGTGCCATCAGCCTCCGGGACACTCAGTCTGGGGCCAACGTCCTGACTTTC.

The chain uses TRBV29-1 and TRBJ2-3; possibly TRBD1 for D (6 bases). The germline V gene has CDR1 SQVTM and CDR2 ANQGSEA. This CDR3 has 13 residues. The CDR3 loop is CSIGLGAPDTQYF. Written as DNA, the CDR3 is TGCAGTATAGGGTTGGGGGCACCAGATACGCAGTATTTT.

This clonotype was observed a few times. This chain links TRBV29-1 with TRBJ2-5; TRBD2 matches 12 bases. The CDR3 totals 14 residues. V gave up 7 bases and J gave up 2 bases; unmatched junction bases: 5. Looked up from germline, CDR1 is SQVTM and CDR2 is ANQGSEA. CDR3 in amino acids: CSGRLAGVQETQYF. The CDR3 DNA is TGCAGCGGCAGACTAGCGGGGGTACAAGAGACCCAGTACTTC.

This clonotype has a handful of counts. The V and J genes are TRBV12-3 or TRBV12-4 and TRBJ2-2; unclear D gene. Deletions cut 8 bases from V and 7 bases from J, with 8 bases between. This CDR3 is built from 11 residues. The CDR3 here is CASHFVGELFF. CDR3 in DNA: TGTGCCAGCCATTTTGTCGGGGAGCTGTTTTTT.

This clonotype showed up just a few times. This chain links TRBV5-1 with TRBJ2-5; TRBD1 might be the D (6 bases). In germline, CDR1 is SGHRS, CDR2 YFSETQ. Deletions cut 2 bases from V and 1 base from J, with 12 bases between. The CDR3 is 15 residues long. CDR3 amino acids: CASSFGRGFQETQYF. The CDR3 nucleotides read TGCGCCAGCAGCTTTGGCAGGGGTTTCCAAGAGACCCAGTACTTC.

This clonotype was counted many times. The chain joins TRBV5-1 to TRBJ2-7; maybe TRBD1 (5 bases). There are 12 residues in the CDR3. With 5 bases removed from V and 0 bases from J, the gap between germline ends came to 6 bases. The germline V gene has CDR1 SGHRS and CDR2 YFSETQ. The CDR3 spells CASRDNSYEQYF. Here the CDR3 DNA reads TGCGCCAGCAGGGACAACTCCTACGAGCAGTACTTC.

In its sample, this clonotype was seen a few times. DNA for the CDR3: TGTGCCAGCAGCGTGGGGGGCACTAATCAGCCCCAGCATTTT. Translated: CASSVGGTNQPQHF. This chain uses TRBV9 with TRBJ1-5; tentative D call: TRBD1 (6 bases). Germline lookup yields CDR1 SGDLS and CDR2 YYNGEE. The length of the CDR3 is 14 residues. V shed 2 bases and J shed 4 bases, with 10 bases lying between them.

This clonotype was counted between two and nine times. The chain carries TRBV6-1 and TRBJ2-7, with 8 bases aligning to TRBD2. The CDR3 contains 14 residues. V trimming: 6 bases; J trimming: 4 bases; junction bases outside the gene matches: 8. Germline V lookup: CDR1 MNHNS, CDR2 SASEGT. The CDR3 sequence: CASRLGLGGYEQYF. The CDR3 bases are TGTGCCAGCAGATTGGGACTAGGGGGTTACGAGCAGTACTTC.

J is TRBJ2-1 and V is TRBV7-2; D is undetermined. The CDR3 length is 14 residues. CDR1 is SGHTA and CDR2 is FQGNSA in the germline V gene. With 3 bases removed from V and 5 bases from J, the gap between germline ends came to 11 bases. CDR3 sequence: CASSFGRAHNEQFF. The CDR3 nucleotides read TGTGCCAGCAGCTTCGGCCGGGCTCACAATGAGCAGTTCTTC.

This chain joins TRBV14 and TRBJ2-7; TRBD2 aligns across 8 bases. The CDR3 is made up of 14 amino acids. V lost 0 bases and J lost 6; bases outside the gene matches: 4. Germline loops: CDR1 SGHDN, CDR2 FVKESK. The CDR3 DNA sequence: TGTGCCAGCAGCCAAGAGACTAGCGTAGGCGAGCAGTACTTC. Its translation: CASSQETSVGEQYF.

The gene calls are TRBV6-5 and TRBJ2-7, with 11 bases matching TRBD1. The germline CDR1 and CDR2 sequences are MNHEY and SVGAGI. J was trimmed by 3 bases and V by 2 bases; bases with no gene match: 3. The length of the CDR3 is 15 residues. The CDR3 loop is CASSYTGTGGYEQYF. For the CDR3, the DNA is TGTGCCAGCAGTTACACCGGGACAGGGGGCTACGAGCAGTACTTC.

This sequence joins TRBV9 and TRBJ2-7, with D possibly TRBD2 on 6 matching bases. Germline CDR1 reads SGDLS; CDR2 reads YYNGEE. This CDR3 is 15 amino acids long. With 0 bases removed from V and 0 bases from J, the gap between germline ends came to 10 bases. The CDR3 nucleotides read TGTGCCAGCAGCGTAGGGCTAGCGCGCTCCTACGAGCAGTACTTC. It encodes CASSVGLARSYEQYF. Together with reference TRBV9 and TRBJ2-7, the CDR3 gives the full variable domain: DSGVTQTPKHLITATGQRVTLRCSPRSGDLSVYWYQQSLDQGLQFLIQYYNGEERAKGNILERFSAQQFPDLHSELNLSSLELGDSALYFCASSVGLARSYEQYFGPGTRLTVT.

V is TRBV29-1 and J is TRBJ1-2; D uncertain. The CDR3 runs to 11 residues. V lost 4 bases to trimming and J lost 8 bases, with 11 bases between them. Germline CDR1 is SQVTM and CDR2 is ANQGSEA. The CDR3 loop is CSVGGGRGYTF. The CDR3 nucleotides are TGCAGCGTTGGCGGAGGTCGGGGCTACACCTTC.

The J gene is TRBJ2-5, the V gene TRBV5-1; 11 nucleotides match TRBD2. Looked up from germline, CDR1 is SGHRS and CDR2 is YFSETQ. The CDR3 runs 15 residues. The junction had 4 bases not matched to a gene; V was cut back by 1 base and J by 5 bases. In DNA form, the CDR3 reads TGCGCCAGCAGCTTGCTGGGACTAGCGGAGGAGACCCAGTACTTC. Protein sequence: CASSLLGLAEETQYF.

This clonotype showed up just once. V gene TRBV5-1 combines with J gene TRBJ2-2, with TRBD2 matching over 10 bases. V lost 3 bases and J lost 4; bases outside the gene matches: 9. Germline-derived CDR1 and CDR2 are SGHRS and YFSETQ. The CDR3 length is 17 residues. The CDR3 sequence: CASSWNRRLAGTGELFF. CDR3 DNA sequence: TGCGCCAGCAGCTGGAATCGGCGACTAGCGGGCACCGGGGAGCTGTTTTTT.

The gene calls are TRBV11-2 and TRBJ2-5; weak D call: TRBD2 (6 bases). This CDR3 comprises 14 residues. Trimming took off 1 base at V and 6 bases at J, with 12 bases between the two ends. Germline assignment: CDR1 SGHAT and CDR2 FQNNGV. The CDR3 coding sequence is TGTGCCAGCAGCTTAGCCATCGGAGGGCAGACCCAGTACTTC. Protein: CASSLAIGGQTQYF.